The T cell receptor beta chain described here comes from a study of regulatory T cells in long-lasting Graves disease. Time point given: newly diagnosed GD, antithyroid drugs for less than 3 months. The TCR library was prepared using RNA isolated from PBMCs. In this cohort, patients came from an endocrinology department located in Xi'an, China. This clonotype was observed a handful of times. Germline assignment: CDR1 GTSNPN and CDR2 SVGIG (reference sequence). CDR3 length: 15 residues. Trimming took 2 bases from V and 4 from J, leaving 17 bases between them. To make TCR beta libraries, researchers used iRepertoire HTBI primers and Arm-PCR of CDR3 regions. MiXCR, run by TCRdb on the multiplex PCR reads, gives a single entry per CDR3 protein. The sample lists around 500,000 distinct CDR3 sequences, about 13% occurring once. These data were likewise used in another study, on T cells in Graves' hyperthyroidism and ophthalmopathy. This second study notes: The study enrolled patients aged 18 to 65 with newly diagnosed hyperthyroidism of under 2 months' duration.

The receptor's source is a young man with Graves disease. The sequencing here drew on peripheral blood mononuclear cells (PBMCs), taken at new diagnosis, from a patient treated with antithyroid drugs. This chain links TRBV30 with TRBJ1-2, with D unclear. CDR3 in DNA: TGTGCCTGGAGTCTCATCCGGACGGGAGGCTATGGCTACACCTTC. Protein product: CAWSLIRTGGYGYTF.